This T cell receptor (beta chain) was captured in a study of cytomegalovirus exposure and HLA in healthy donors. The CDR3 has 14 residues. CDR1 is KGHSH and CDR2 is LQKENI in the germline V gene. V trimming: 4 bases; J trimming: 6 bases; junction bases outside the gene matches: 6. A word on this clone: The antigen is undetermined.

Study conclusions and caveats: Per a later analysis, HLA-associated TCR beta chains showed more clonal expansion than other, equally common TCR beta chains.

The PCR employed 60 Vbeta primers together with 13 Jbeta primers. The data were produced by immunoSEQ multiplex PCR, yet TCRdb's version contains in-frame clones alone and is incomplete. This table holds tens of thousands of clones, over 60% found once. The sequenced sample was PBMCs. The source is a man between 25 and 39 years old in good health and CMV-seropositive. The chain has TRBV18 and TRBJ2-3; TRBD1 aligns across 8 bases. The CDR3 loop is CASSLGQGGDTQYF. The CDR3, as DNA: TGTGCCAGCTCACTAGGACAGGGCGGGGATACGCAGTATTTT.